The 25 T cell receptor beta chains in this list originate from one sample, sequenced in a study of cytomegalovirus exposure and HLA in healthy donors. The PCR was carried out with 60 Vbeta primers and 13 Jbeta primers. TCRdb's table, derived via immunoSEQ multiplex PCR, lists solely in-frame clones and lacks some. The sample comprises about 200,000 clones, approximately 79% of which are singletons, and around 1.8% rests with the top ten. The material sequenced was PBMCs. The receptor set was obtained from a man between 18 and 29 years old in good health and CMV-seronegative.

This rearrangement joins TRBV19 to TRBJ1-5; TRBD1 matches 7 bases. There are 15 residues in the CDR3. Germline values: CDR1 LNHDA, CDR2 SQIVND (reference sequence). The junction had 9 bases not matched to a gene; V was cut back by 6 bases and J by 4 bases. The CDR3 loop reads CASRTRQGENQPQHF. The CDR3 DNA follows: TGTGCCAGTAGAACCCGACAGGGAGAGAATCAGCCCCAGCATTTT.

Only one count was recorded for this clone. This chain joins TRBV5-6 and TRBJ2-7, with 7 bases that match TRBD1. There are 16 residues in the CDR3. The V and J ends lost 4 bases and 5 bases, in that order; junction bases with no gene match: 15. The germline V gene encodes CDR1 SGHDT and CDR2 YYEEEE. This CDR3 is CASSLGEQGIVDEQYF. CDR3 bases: TGTGCCAGCAGCCTGGGTGAACAGGGGATAGTGGACGAGCAGTACTTC.

In its sample, this clone was seen once. This chain joins TRBV5-6 and TRBJ2-1, with D perhaps matching TRBD2 (5 bases). Trimming removed 4 bases at V and 0 bases at J, with 14 bases between. CDR1 is SGHDT and CDR2 is YYEEEE in the germline V gene. This CDR3 region has 16 residues. The CDR3 sequence: CASSTNDYRSYNEQFF. CDR3 in DNA: TGTGCCAGCAGCACTAACGACTACCGCTCCTACAATGAGCAGTTCTTC.

The chain has TRBV14 and TRBJ2-5, with D uncertain. The germline V gene has CDR1 SGHDN and CDR2 FVKESK. Trimming stripped 1 base from V and 2 bases from J, with 5 bases between. The CDR3 consists of 13 residues. This CDR3 reads CASSQVLQETQYF. CDR3 bases: TGTGCCAGCAGCCAAGTCCTTCAAGAGACCCAGTACTTC.

This clone was seen a few times. The chain recombines TRBV7-2 with TRBJ1-6; D possibly corresponds to TRBD1 (5 bases). Trimming removed 5 bases at V and 2 bases at J, with 7 bases between. Germline values: CDR1 SGHTA, CDR2 FQGNSA. This CDR3 contains 14 residues. CDR3 sequence reads: CASSPGTYNSPLHF. The CDR3 DNA sequence: TGTGCCAGCAGCCCAGGGACCTATAATTCACCCCTCCACTTT.

The chain uses TRBV30 and TRBJ1-1, with D possibly being TRBD1 (5 bases). Trimming shortened V by 5 bases and J by 4 bases, and 23 bases separated the two germline ends. This CDR3 has 16 amino acids. Germline CDR1 and CDR2: GTSNPN and SVGIG (reference sequence). CDR3 DNA: TGTGCCTGGCACCCAGGAACAGGAGACGGGGGCACTGAAGCTTTCTTT. Translating gives CAWHPGTGDGGTEAFF.

The rearrangement uses TRBV4-1 and TRBJ2-5; TRBD1 aligns across 8 bases. The J call is doubtful: the DNA matches TRBJ2-7 better. This CDR3 has 16 amino acids. Germline CDR1 reads MGHRA; CDR2 reads YSYEKL. The CDR3 reads CASSQPGTGSPYEQYF. CDR3 bases: TGCGCCAGCAGCCAACCCGGGACAGGATCTCCCTACGAGCAGTACTTC.

The chain uses TRBV10-1 and TRBJ1-2; a possible D gene is TRBD1 (5 bases). This CDR3 comprises 15 residues. V dropped 2 bases and J dropped 8 bases, with 18 bases sitting between them. Germline loops: CDR1 WNHNN, CDR2 SYGVQD (reference sequence). CDR3 nucleotides: TGCGCCAGCAGTGAGCCCGGGCAGGGTAGTGGCGGCTACACCTTC. It is translated as CASSEPGQGSGGYTF.

The rearrangement joins TRBV4-2 to TRBJ2-5, with 10 bases fitting TRBD1. Per germline, CDR1 LGHNA and CDR2 YNFKEQ. The V gene end was trimmed by 3 bases and the J gene end by 5 bases; junction bases not matched to a gene: 0. The CDR3 totals 13 residues. The CDR3 spells CASSQGQGETQYF. CDR3 coding DNA: TGTGCCAGCAGCCAGGGACAGGGGGAGACCCAGTACTTC.

The V call is TRBV18, the J call TRBJ1-6, with 7 bases fitting TRBD1. The CDR3 contains 13 residues. Germline lookup yields CDR1 KGHSH and CDR2 LQKENI. J gave up 8 bases and V 3 bases, and 1 base lay outside the gene matches. CDR3: CASSPTGDSPLHF. The CDR3 DNA sequence: TGTGCCAGCTCACCCACAGGGGATTCACCCCTCCACTTT.

The V gene is TRBV10-3, the J gene TRBJ1-1; tentative D call: TRBD1 (5 bases). CDR3 size: 13 residues. Germline CDR1 reads ENHRY; CDR2 reads SYGVKD. Trimming removed 6 bases from V and 1 base from J, with 9 bases in between. Here the CDR3 reads CAIRQTANTEAFF. The CDR3 DNA follows: TGTGCCATCAGGCAGACAGCGAACACTGAAGCTTTCTTT.

The V and J genes are TRBV27 and TRBJ2-2; maybe TRBD2 (7 bases). This CDR3 comprises 16 residues. In germline, CDR1 is MNHEY, CDR2 SMNVEV (reference sequence). The V end was cut by 5 bases, the J end by 7 bases, with 20 bases between. The CDR3 DNA reads as TGTGCCAGCAGTCCCGAGGGGGGGGCGATGGTCGGGGAGCTGTTTTTT. This translates into CASSPEGGAMVGELFF.

The rearrangement uses TRBV25-1 and TRBJ1-1, with D hard to call. The V gene's germline CDR1 is MGHDK and CDR2 SYGVNS. This CDR3 is built from 13 residues. V lost 4 bases to trimming and J lost 7 bases, with 13 bases between them. The CDR3 reads CASSGPPPGEAFF. In DNA form, the CDR3 reads TGTGCCAGCAGTGGGCCCCCGCCGGGTGAAGCTTTCTTT.

The chain recombines TRBV6-1 with TRBJ1-4; D unresolved. This CDR3 has 14 residues. The V and J ends lost 6 bases and 4 bases respectively, with 12 bases between them. Germline loops: CDR1 MNHNS, CDR2 SASEGT. For the CDR3, the DNA is TGTGCCAGCAGGGGCTACGATGGTAATGAAAAACTGTTTTTT. It codes for CASRGYDGNEKLFF.

This clone was seen at least ten times. The chain uses TRBV7-8 and TRBJ1-5; D not certain. V lost 3 bases and J lost 7, with 10 bases in between. CDR1 is SGHVS and CDR2 is FQNEAQ in the germline V gene. The CDR3 runs 13 residues. The CDR3 loop is CASSFRIEQPQHF. The CDR3 nucleotides read TGTGCCAGCAGCTTCCGTATAGAGCAGCCCCAGCATTTT.

This clone has only one observation. J is TRBJ1-1 and V is TRBV29-1, with a possible D match to TRBD1 (5 bases). The germline V gene encodes CDR1 SQVTM and CDR2 ANQGSEA. V was clipped by 7 bases and J by 1 base, with 22 bases between them. The CDR3 loop spans 16 amino acids. The CDR3 bases are TGCAGCGCTGGGGGGGGGAGGGAAGGCTGGAACACTGAAGCTTTCTTT. Protein: CSAGGGREGWNTEAFF.

The chain links TRBV5-1 to TRBJ1-1; 7 bases align to TRBD1. The CDR3 runs 14 residues. CDR1 is SGHRS, CDR2 YFSETQ, per germline. The V segment lost 0 bases and the J segment 6 bases; nucleotides outside the gene matches: 5. The CDR3 region is CASSLGQGGPEAFF. CDR3 bases: TGCGCCAGCAGCTTGGGACAGGGTGGCCCTGAAGCTTTCTTT.

This chain connects TRBV2 to TRBJ1-6; D is perhaps TRBD1 (5 bases). The V gene lost 0 bases and the J gene lost 5 bases, with 11 bases spanning the gap. In germline, CDR1 is SNHLY, CDR2 FYNNEI. The CDR3 covers 16 residues. DNA for the CDR3: TGTGCCAGCAGTGAAGCGCTGGGGGGACATAATTCACCCCTCCACTTT. Its protein product is CASSEALGGHNSPLHF. The variable domain in full, completed from reference TRBV2 and TRBJ1-6, reads EPEVTQTPSHQVTQMGQEVILRCVPISNHLYFYWYRQILGQKVEFLVSFYNNEISEKSEIFDDQFSVERPDGSNFTLKIRSTKLEDSAMYFCASSEALGGHNSPLHFGNGTRLTVT.

This chain uses TRBV7-2 with TRBJ2-6; the D gene is possibly TRBD1 (7 bases). The V gene's germline CDR1 is SGHTA and CDR2 FQGNSA. V lost 1 base and J 0 bases, leaving 13 bases between the germline ends. The CDR3 is made up of 18 amino acids. CDR3 loop: CASSLDAGQSSGANVLTF. Here the CDR3 DNA reads TGTGCCAGCAGCTTAGATGCGGGACAGAGCTCTGGGGCCAACGTCCTGACTTTC.

The chain employs TRBV11-2 and TRBJ1-1; weak D call: TRBD1 (6 bases). The V end was cut by 0 bases, the J end by 10 bases, with 15 bases between. Germline V gene lookup returns CDR1 SGHAT and CDR2 FQNNGV. This CDR3 contains 14 residues. The CDR3 sequence: CASSLEQGLRRAFF. The DNA for the CDR3 is TGTGCCAGCAGCTTAGAACAGGGCCTTCGTCGAGCTTTCTTT.

This chain uses TRBV7-9 with TRBJ1-5, with a possible D match to TRBD1 (6 bases). Germline V gene sequence: CDR1 SEHNR, CDR2 FQNEAQ (reference sequence). V shed 5 bases and J shed 7 bases, with 18 bases lying between them. The CDR3 spans 15 residues. The CDR3 is CASSRGGAGVQPQHF. The CDR3 DNA is TGTGCCAGCAGCCGGGGAGGGGCAGGGGTCCAGCCCCAGCATTTT.

Note on this clone: Other nucleotide sequences in the sample specify the same CDR3. The chain couples TRBV29-1 to TRBJ1-1; maybe TRBD1 (5 bases). CDR1 and CDR2 from the germline V gene are SQVTM and ANQGSEA. The CDR3 loop spans 11 amino acids. V lost 6 bases and J 5 bases, leaving 10 bases between the germline ends. Here the CDR3 reads CSVGQGTEAFF. The CDR3 region has the DNA TGCAGCGTGGGTCAGGGAACTGAAGCTTTCTTT.

The CDR3 spells CASRGVGVPAFF. CDR3 in DNA: TGTGCCAGCAGGGGCGTCGGGGTTCCCGCTTTCTTT. The chain couples TRBV6-1 to TRBJ1-1; D unresolved. The CDR3 totals 12 residues. V dropped 6 bases and J dropped 11 bases, with 16 bases sitting between them. Looked up from germline, CDR1 is MNHNS and CDR2 is SASEGT.

This chain uses TRBV5-6 with TRBJ1-1, with 9 bases that match TRBD1. The CDR3 has 14 residues. V gave up 2 bases and J gave up 4 bases; unmatched junction bases: 3. Germline values: CDR1 SGHDT, CDR2 YYEEEE. The CDR3: CASSLGQGTTEAFF. The CDR3 bases are TGTGCCAGCAGCTTAGGACAGGGGACCACTGAAGCTTTCTTT.

The V call is TRBV7-3, the J call TRBJ2-7; 7 bases fit TRBD1. V shed 4 bases and J 3 bases; nucleotides not matched to a gene: 9. This CDR3 contains 15 residues. Germline CDR1 SGHTA, CDR2 FQGTGA. The CDR3 loop is CASSYSGTDHYEQYF. The DNA of the CDR3 is TGTGCCAGCAGCTACTCCGGGACAGATCACTACGAGCAGTACTTC.